The rows below give T cell receptor beta chains drawn from one sample of a study of Ad26.COV2.S vaccination and SARS-CoV-2 variants. Clones were sequenced by immunoSEQ multiplex PCR, and TCRdb holds only the in-frame ones, with some missing. Of approximately 420,000 clones in the sample, about nine tenths are singletons; the top ten hold approximately 3.7%. This sample comprised peripheral blood, obtained in a trial of Ad26.COV2.S vaccine versus placebo. The receptor set was obtained from a person aged 18-65 years who received the Ad26.COV2.S COVID-19 vaccine or a placebo. Both conserved end residues are part of each CDR3. D genes are given only for firm matches. Rows may omit the clone size; those that give it use once, few, many or a size class.

TRBJ2-5,-,-,TRBV5-8,CASSLAGVETQYF,TGTGCCAGCAGCTTGGCTGGGGTAGAGACCCAGTACTTC
TRBJ2-7,TRBD1,-,TRBV5-8,CASSRKGAFGTYEQYF,TGTGCCAGCAGCCGGAAGGGGGCGTTCGGTACTTATGAGCAGTACTTC
TRBJ1-4,-,-,TRBV5-1,CASKRAGDEKLFF,TGCGCCAGCAAACGGGCCGGGGATGAAAAACTGTTTTTT
TRBJ1-1,-,-,TRBV12-3/TRBV12-4,CASSKNTEAFF,TGTGCCAGCAGCAAGAACACTGAAGCTTTCTTT
TRBJ1-5,-,-,TRBV12-3/TRBV12-4,CASSLAGDQPQHF,TGTGCCAGCAGTTTAGCGGGCGATCAGCCCCAGCATTTT
TRBJ1-3,TRBD1,-,TRBV2,CASSVDRVGGNTIYF,TGTGCCAGCAGTGTTGACAGGGTTGGGGGAAACACCATATATTTT
TRBJ2-2,TRBD1,few,TRBV5-4,CASSPGQGARELFF,TGTGCCAGCAGCCCGGGACAGGGGGCCAGGGAGCTGTTTTTT
TRBJ1-1,-,-,TRBV5-1,CASNGDTRDTEAFF,TGCGCCAGCAATGGGGACACTCGGGACACTGAAGCTTTCTTT
TRBJ1-2,-,-,TRBV9,CASSVEPGDYGYTF,TGTGCCAGCAGCGTAGAACCAGGGGACTATGGCTACACCTTC
TRBJ2-1,TRBD2,-,TRBV18,CASSPLAGGSSYNEQFF,TGTGCCAGCTCACCTCTAGCGGGGGGGAGCTCCTACAATGAGCAGTTCTTC
TRBJ2-7,-,few,TRBV20-1,CSARSGYEQYF,TGCAGTGCTAGGAGCGGCTACGAGCAGTACTTC
TRBJ2-5,TRBD1,-,TRBV6-2/TRBV6-3,CASSYSNRGLVAQYF,TGTGCCAGCAGTTACTCGAATAGGGGGCTTGTGGCCCAGTACTTC
TRBJ2-7,-,-,TRBV3-1/TRBV3-2,CASSHSIYEQYF,TGTGCCAGCAGCCATTCTATCTACGAGCAGTACTTC
TRBJ1-1,-,few,TRBV6-5,CASSYTTWGTEAFF,TGTGCCAGCAGTTACACCACCTGGGGTACTGAAGCTTTCTTT
TRBJ2-1,-,-,TRBV6-5,CASSYINEQFF,TGTGCCAGCAGTTACATAAATGAGCAGTTCTTC
TRBJ1-5,-,-,TRBV5-1,CASSLNGDEGQPQHF,TGCGCCAGCAGCCTTAACGGGGACGAAGGTCAGCCCCAGCATTTT
TRBJ1-5,-,-,TRBV30,CAWNRVNQPQHF,TGTGCCTGGAACAGGGTGAATCAGCCCCAGCATTTT
TRBJ2-1,TRBD2,-,TRBV6-2/TRBV6-3,CASSYRKGLAIEQFF,TGTGCCAGCAGTTACAGGAAGGGACTAGCTATTGAGCAGTTCTTC
TRBJ2-1,TRBD1,-,TRBV19,CASTGQGVLYEQFF,TGTGCCAGTACTGGACAGGGGGTTCTTTATGAGCAGTTCTTC
TRBJ2-6,TRBD1,-,TRBV11-2,CASSPVRGQGGQRANVLTF,TGTGCCAGCAGCCCGGTCAGGGGACAGGGGGGGCAGAGGGCCAACGTCCTGACTTTC
TRBJ1-4,-,-,TRBV12-3/TRBV12-4,CASSPQGNEKLFF,TGTGCCAGCAGTCCTCAGGGGAATGAAAAACTGTTTTTT
TRBJ2-5,-,-,TRBV7-9,CASTLVGTQYF,TGTGCCAGCACCTTAGTGGGGACCCAGTACTTC
TRBJ1-2,-,-,TRBV3-1/TRBV3-2,CASSQDDRYMWGYTF,TGTGCCAGCAGCCAAGATGACCGTTATATGTGGGGCTACACCTTC
TRBJ1-6,-,-,TRBV4-1,CASSQPDKLNSPLHF,TGCGCCAGCAGCCAACCGGACAAGCTTAATTCACCCCTCCACTTT
TRBJ1-1,-,-,TRBV6-6,CASSVTVNTEAFF,TGTGCCAGCAGCGTGACAGTGAACACTGAAGCTTTCTTT
TRBJ2-5,-,-,TRBV11-2,CASSSHGRETQYF,TGTGCCAGCAGCTCCCATGGGCGTGAGACCCAGTACTTC
TRBJ1-2,TRBD1,-,TRBV7-9,CASSFPGQGVNGYTF,TGTGCCAGCAGCTTCCCGGGACAGGGGGTCAATGGCTACACCTTC
TRBJ1-2,-,-,TRBV15,CATSRDAGTYGYTF,TGTGCCACCAGCAGAGATGCAGGGACCTATGGCTACACCTTC
TRBJ2-7,TRBD1,-,TRBV28,CASSYPGQGALPYEQYF,TGTGCCAGCAGTTACCCCGGGCAGGGGGCGCTTCCGTACGAGCAGTACTTC
TRBJ1-4,-,-,TRBV19,CASSQNYGPPNGELFF,TGTGCCAGTAGCCAGAACTACGGGCCTCCTAATGGGGAACTGTTTTTT
TRBJ1-2,TRBD1,-,TRBV5-5,CASSDRDRVRVGYTF,TGTGCCAGCAGCGACCGGGACAGGGTACGGGTTGGCTACACCTTC
TRBJ2-7,-,-,TRBV4-3,CASSQEWGGPLYEQYF,TGCGCCAGCAGCCAAGAATGGGGCGGGCCGCTCTACGAGCAGTACTTC
TRBJ2-2,TRBD2,-,TRBV7-6,CASTLLAGGPGELFF,TGTGCCAGCACCCTCCTTGCGGGGGGGCCCGGGGAGCTGTTTTTT
TRBJ2-2,TRBD1,once,TRBV6-5,CASSIGTAGELFF,TGTGCCAGCAGTATAGGGACAGCGGGGGAGCTGTTTTTT
TRBJ2-7,-,-,TRBV10-3,CATRDGRQPFEQYF,TGTGCCACACGTGACGGCCGACAACCCTTCGAGCAGTACTTC
TRBJ1-1,-,once,TRBV19,CASSPRGANTEAFF,TGTGCCAGTAGCCCTAGAGGGGCGAACACTGAAGCTTTCTTT
TRBJ1-5,-,-,TRBV6-5,CASSQNRGNQPQHF,TGTGCCAGCAGCCAAAATAGGGGAAATCAGCCCCAGCATTTT
TRBJ1-2,TRBD1,-,TRBV4-3,CASSHPDRAGGYTF,TGCGCCAGCAGCCATCCCGACAGGGCGGGTGGCTACACCTTC
TRBJ1-1,-,-,TRBV6-5,CASRLLRGLEAFF,TGTGCCAGCAGGTTACTCCGGGGTCTAGAAGCTTTCTTT
TRBJ2-7,TRBD2,-,TRBV5-6,CASSSGTSGFDEQYF,TGTGCCAGCAGTTCCGGGACTAGCGGGTTCGACGAGCAGTACTTC
TRBJ1-2,-,-,TRBV5-1,CASSSSGSHGYTF,TGCGCCAGCAGCTCCTCAGGGTCGCATGGCTACACCTTC
TRBJ1-1,-,-,TRBV7-8,CASSHPVGRGTEAFF,TGTGCCAGCAGCCACCCTGTCGGGAGGGGCACTGAAGCTTTCTTT
TRBJ1-1,-,-,TRBV6-5,CASTLQGNTEAFF,TGTGCCAGTACCCTACAGGGGAACACTGAAGCTTTCTTT
TRBJ2-1,TRBD1,-,TRBV18,CASSPPGQGHEQFF,TGTGCCAGCTCACCACCGGGACAGGGTCATGAGCAGTTCTTC
TRBJ2-1,TRBD1,-,TRBV5-5,CASSPVFFRTGESQEQFF,TGTGCCAGCAGCCCCGTTTTTTTTAGGACAGGGGAATCTCAAGAGCAGTTCTTC
TRBJ2-3,-,-,TRBV5-1,CASTPGRETDTQYF,TGCGCCAGCACCCCCGGACGAGAGACAGATACGCAGTATTTT
TRBJ1-2,TRBD1,-,TRBV25-1,CASSELGTAYGYTF,TGTGCCAGCAGTGAATTGGGGACAGCCTATGGCTACACCTTC
TRBJ1-1,-,once,TRBV10-2,CASAQGSTEAFF,TGCGCCAGCGCTCAGGGATCCACTGAAGCTTTCTTT
TRBJ1-1,-,-,TRBV5-1,CASSSGVTEAFF,TGCGCCAGCAGCTCCGGGGTTACTGAAGCTTTCTTT
TRBJ2-1,-,-,TRBV4-1,CASSQVFRGAFPEQFF,TGCGCCAGCAGCCAAGTATTCCGGGGGGCCTTTCCTGAGCAGTTCTTC
TRBJ1-2,-,-,TRBV5-4,CASSLLRGDGYTF,TGTGCCAGCAGCTTGCTCCGAGGGGATGGCTACACCTTC